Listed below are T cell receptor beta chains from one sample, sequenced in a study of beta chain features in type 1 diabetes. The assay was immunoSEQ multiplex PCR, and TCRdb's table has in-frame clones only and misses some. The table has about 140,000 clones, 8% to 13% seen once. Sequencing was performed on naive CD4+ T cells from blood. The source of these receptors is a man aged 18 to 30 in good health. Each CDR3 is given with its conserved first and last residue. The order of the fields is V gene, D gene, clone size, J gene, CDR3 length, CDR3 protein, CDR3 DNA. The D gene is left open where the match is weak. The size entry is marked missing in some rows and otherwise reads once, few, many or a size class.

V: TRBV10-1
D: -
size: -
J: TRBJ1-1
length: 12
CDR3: CASSDYNTEAFF
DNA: TGCGCCAGCAGTGACTATAACACTGAAGCTTTCTTT

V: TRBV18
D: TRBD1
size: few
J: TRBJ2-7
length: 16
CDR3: CASSGGTGGTTYEQYF
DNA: TGTGCCAGCTCAGGAGGGACAGGGGGGACCACCTACGAGCAGTACTTC

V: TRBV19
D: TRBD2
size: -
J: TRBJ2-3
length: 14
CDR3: CASSNSGGEDTQYF
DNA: TGTGCCAGTAGTAATAGCGGGGGGGAAGATACGCAGTATTTT

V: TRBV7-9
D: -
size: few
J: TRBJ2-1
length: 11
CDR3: CASSFEDEQFF
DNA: TGTGCCAGCAGCTTTGAGGATGAGCAGTTCTTC

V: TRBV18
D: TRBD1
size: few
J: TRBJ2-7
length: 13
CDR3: CASFDRESYEQYF
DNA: TGTGCCAGCTTTGACAGGGAGTCCTACGAGCAGTACTTC

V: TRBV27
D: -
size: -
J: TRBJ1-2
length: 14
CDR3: CASSSADRPYGYTF
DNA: TGTGCCAGCAGTTCAGCTGACAGGCCGTATGGCTACACCTTC

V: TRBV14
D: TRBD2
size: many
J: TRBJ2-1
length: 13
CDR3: CASSQEASGGIFF
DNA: TGTGCCAGCAGCCAAGAAGCTAGCGGGGGGATATTCTTC

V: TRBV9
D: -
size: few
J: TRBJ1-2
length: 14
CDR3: CASSGHSGGSGYTF
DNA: TGTGCCAGCAGCGGACACTCTGGGGGGAGCGGCTACACCTTC

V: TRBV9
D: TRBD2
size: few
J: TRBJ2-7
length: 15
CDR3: CASSVALAGRYEQYF
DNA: TGTGCCAGCAGCGTAGCACTAGCGGGTCGTTACGAGCAGTACTTC

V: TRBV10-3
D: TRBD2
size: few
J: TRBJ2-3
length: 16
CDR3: CAISGRSGGAGDTQYF
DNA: TGTGCCATCAGTGGTCGGAGCGGGGGGGCCGGAGATACGCAGTATTTT

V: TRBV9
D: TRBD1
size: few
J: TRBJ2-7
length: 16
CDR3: CASSATGQGNSYEQYF
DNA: TGTGCCAGCAGTGCAACCGGACAGGGGAATTCCTACGAGCAGTACTTC

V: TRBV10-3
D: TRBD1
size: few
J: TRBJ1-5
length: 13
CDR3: CAISVQGSQPQHF
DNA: TGTGCCATCAGTGTACAGGGGAGTCAGCCCCAGCATTTT

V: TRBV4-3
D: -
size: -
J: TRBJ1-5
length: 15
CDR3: CASSQAYSQNQPQHF
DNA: TGCGCCAGCAGCCAAGCATACAGCCAGAATCAGCCCCAGCATTTT

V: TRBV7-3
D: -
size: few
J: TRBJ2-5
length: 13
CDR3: CASSQAKQETQYF
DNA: TGTGCCAGCAGCCAAGCAAAACAAGAGACCCAGTACTTC

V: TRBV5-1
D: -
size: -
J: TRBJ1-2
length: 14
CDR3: CASSLSQGGDGYTF
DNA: TGCGCCAGCAGCTTGTCACAGGGTGGGGATGGCTACACCTTC

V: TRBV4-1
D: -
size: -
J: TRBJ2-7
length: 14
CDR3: CASSSGESVREQYF
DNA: TGCGCCAGCAGCTCGGGGGAGTCGGTACGCGAGCAGTACTTC

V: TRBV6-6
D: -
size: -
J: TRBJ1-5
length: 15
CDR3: CASMSVESGNQPQHF
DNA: TGTGCCAGCATGAGCGTGGAGAGTGGCAATCAGCCCCAGCATTTT

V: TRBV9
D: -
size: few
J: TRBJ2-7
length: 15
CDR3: CASSVEEGRGYEQYF
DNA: TGTGCCAGCAGCGTAGAAGAGGGCAGGGGTTACGAGCAGTACTTC

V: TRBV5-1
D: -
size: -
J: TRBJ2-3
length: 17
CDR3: CASSQNVQGKFTDTQYF
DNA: TGCGCCAGCAGCCAGAATGTACAGGGCAAGTTTACAGATACGCAGTATTTT

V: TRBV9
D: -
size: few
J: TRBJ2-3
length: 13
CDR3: CASSPPGIDTQYF
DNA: TGTGCCAGCAGCCCTCCGGGGATAGATACGCAGTATTTT

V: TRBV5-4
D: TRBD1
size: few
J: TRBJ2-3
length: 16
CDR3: CASSFWDRVLTDTQYF
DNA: TGTGCCAGCAGCTTCTGGGACAGGGTTTTGACAGATACGCAGTATTTT

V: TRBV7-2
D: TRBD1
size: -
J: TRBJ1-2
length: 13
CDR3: CASSKDRGRGYTF
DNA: TGTGCCAGCAGCAAGGACAGGGGACGAGGCTACACCTTC

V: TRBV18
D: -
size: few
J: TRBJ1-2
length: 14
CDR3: CATQVGASNYGYTF
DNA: TGTGCCACCCAGGTTGGGGCCTCCAACTATGGCTACACCTTC

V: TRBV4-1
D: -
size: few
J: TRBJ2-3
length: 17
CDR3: CASSREGYGGSTDTQYF
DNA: TGCGCCAGCAGCCGGGAAGGGTACGGGGGTAGCACAGATACGCAGTATTTT

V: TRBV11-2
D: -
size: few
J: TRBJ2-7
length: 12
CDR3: CASSLQNYEQYF
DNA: TGTGCCAGCAGCCTACAGAACTACGAGCAGTACTTC

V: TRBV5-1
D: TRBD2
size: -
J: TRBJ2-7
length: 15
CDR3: CASSLSGLADYEQYF
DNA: TGCGCCAGCAGCTTGTCTGGACTAGCGGACTACGAGCAGTACTTC

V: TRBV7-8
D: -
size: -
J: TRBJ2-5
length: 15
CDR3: CASSLGEGRGETQYF
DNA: TGTGCCAGCAGCTTAGGCGAGGGCCGGGGTGAGACCCAGTACTTC

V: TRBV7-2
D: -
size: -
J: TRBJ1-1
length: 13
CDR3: CASSLIINTEAFF
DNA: TGTGCCAGCAGTCTAATAATAAACACTGAAGCTTTCTTT

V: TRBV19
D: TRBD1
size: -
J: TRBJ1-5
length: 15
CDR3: CASSILEQGYQPQHF
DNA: TGTGCCAGTAGTATTCTGGAACAGGGGTATCAGCCCCAGCATTTT

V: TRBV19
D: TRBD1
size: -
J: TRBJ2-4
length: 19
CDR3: CASSTQGAWNSLAKNIQYF
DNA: TGTGCCAGTAGTACCCAGGGGGCATGGAATTCTCTAGCCAAAAACATTCAGTACTTC

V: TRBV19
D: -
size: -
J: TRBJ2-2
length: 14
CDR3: CASSFTGNTGELFF
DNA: TGTGCCAGTAGTTTCACCGGGAACACCGGGGAGCTGTTTTTT

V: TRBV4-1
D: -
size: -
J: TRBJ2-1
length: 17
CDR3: CASSRDRGGRVYNEQFF
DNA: TGCGCCAGCAGCCGAGACCGTGGGGGCAGGGTGTACAATGAGCAGTTCTTC

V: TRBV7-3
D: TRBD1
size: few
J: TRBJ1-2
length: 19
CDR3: CASSAPDRGSRSGNYGYTF
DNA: TGTGCCAGCAGCGCCCCCGACAGGGGTTCTCGTAGCGGTAACTATGGCTACACCTTC

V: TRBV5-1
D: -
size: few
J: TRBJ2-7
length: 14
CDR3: CASSPTGQDYEQYF
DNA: TGCGCCAGCAGCCCGACGGGACAAGACTACGAGCAGTACTTC

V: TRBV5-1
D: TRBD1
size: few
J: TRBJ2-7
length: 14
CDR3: CASRLTGDAYEQYF
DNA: TGCGCCAGCAGATTGACAGGGGATGCCTACGAGCAGTACTTC

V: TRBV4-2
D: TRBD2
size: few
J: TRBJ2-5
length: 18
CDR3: CASSQAGTSGGAQETQYF
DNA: TGTGCCAGCAGCCAAGCCGGGACTAGCGGGGGGGCGCAAGAGACCCAGTACTTC

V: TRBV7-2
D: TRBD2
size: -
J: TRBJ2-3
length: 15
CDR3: CASSLWGLATDTQYF
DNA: TGTGCCAGCAGCTTATGGGGACTAGCCACAGATACGCAGTATTTT

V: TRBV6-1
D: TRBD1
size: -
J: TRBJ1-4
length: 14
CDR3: CASSGQGGREKLFF
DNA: TGTGCCAGCAGTGGACAGGGAGGTCGTGAAAAACTGTTTTTT

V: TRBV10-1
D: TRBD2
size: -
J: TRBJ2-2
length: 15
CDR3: CASSVGGGHTGELFF
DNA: TGCGCCAGCAGTGTTGGCGGGGGGCACACCGGGGAGCTGTTTTTT

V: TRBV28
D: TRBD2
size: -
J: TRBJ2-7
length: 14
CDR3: CASIPTSGGNEQYF
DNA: TGTGCCAGCATTCCGACTAGCGGGGGTAACGAGCAGTACTTC

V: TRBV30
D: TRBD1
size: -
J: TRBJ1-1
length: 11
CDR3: CAWSLGGAAFF
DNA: TGTGCCTGGAGTTTAGGGGGCGCCGCTTTCTTT

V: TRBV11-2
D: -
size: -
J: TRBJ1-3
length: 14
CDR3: CASSSLTRGNTIYF
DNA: TGTGCCAGCAGCTCTCTTACTCGAGGAAACACCATATATTTT

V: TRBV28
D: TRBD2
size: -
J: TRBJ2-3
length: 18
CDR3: CASSRRGGGRLGTDTQYF
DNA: TGTGCCAGCAGCCGGAGGGGTGGCGGGAGGCTCGGGACAGATACGCAGTATTTT

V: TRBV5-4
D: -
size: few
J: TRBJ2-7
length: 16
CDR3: CASSLAEGTSLYEQYF
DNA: TGTGCCAGCAGCTTGGCGGAGGGGACCTCCCTCTACGAGCAGTACTTC

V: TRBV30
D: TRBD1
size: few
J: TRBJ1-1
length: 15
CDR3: CAWRLQGRMNTEAFF
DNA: TGTGCCTGGAGGTTACAGGGGCGGATGAACACTGAAGCTTTCTTT

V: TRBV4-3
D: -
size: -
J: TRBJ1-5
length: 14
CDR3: CASSQDSGNQPQHF
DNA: TGCGCCAGCAGCCAAGATTCCGGCAATCAGCCCCAGCATTTT

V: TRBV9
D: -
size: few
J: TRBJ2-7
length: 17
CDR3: CASSELGGQKSSYEQYF
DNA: TGTGCCAGCAGTGAGCTGGGGGGGCAGAAAAGCTCCTACGAGCAGTACTTC

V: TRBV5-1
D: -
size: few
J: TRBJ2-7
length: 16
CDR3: CASSLAYTGSTYEQYF
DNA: TGCGCCAGCAGCTTGGCTTATACAGGGAGCACCTACGAGCAGTACTTC

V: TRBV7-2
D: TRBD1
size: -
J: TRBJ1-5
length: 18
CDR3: CASSLASRLGQVPQPQHF
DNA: TGTGCCAGCAGCTTAGCCTCTCGGCTAGGACAGGTACCTCAGCCCCAGCATTTT

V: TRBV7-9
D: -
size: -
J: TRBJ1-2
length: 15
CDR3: CASSLNTGTNYGYTF
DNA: TGTGCCAGCAGCTTAAACACAGGGACCAACTATGGCTACACCTTC

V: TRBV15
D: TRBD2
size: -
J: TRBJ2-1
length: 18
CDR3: CATSDARRGLAGRSEQFF
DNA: TGTGCCACCAGCGACGCCCGGCGGGGTCTAGCGGGGCGGAGTGAGCAGTTCTTC

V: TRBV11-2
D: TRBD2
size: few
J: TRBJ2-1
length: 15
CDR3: CASSLAGGPLGEQFF
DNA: TGTGCCAGCAGCTTAGCGGGGGGGCCTTTGGGTGAGCAGTTCTTC